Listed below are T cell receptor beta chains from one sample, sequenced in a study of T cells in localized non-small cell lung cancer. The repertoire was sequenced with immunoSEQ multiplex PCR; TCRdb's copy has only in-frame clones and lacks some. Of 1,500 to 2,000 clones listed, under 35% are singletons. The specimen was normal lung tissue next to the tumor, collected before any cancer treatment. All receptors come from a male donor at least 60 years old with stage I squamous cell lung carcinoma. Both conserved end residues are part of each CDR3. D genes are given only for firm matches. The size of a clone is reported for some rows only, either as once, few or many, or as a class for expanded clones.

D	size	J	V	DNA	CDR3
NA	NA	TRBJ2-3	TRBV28	TGTGCCGGGGCGACGGCTAGCACAGATACGCAGTATTTT	CAGATASTDTQYF
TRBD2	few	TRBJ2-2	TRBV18	TGTGCCAGCTCACCACGTAGGACTAGCGGGAGCGGGGAGCTGTTTTTT	CASSPRRTSGSGELFF
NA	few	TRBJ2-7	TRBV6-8	TGTGCCAGCAGGGGGGGATCCACCTACGAGCAGTACTTC	CASRGGSTYEQYF
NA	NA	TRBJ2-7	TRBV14	TGTGCCAGCAGCCAAGAAGTTCCCTACGAGCAGTACTTT	CASSQEVPYEQYF
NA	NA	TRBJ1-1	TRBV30	TGTGCCTGGAGTGTTGAAGGGCTGACCACTGAAGCTTTCTTT	CAWSVEGLTTEAFF
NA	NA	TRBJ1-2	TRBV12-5	TGTGCTAGTGGTTTAGAGACCGGGGGCTCCACCTTC	CASGLETGGSTF
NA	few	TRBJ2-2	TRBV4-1	TGCGCCAGCAGCCAAGATCTCCTGGGGAACACCGGGGAACTGTTTTTT	CASSQDLLGNTGELFF
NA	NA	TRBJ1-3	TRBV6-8	TGTGCCAGCAGTCCACGGGGACTTGAAAACACCATATATTTT	CASSPRGLENTIYF
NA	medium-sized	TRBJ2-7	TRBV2	TGTGCCAGCACCCGGACAGTACTTCTCTCCTACGAGCAGTACTTC	CASTRTVLLSYEQYF
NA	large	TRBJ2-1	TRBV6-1	TGTGCCAGCAGTGAAGCGGGGACGGTCAGTGAGCAGTTCTTC	CASSEAGTVSEQFF
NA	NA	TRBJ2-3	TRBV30	TGTGCCTGGAGTGGAGTGGGAGATACGCAGTATTTT	CAWSGVGDTQYF
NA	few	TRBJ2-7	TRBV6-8	TGTGCCAGCAGTTACTGGGCGGGGCTTGACTACGAGCAGTACTTC	CASSYWAGLDYEQYF
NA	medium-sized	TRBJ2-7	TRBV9	TGTGCCAGCAGTCCAGCTTCTCGGACGGGGTACGAGCAGTACTTC	CASSPASRTGYEQYF
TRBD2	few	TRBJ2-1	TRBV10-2	TGCGCCAGCAGTGGGGCTAGCGGGAGGAATGAGCAGTTCTTC	CASSGASGRNEQFF
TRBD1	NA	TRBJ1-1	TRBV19	TGTGCCAGTAGTCCCCAGACAGGGGGGACCACTGAAGCTTTCTTT	CASSPQTGGTTEAFF
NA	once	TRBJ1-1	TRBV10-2	TGCGCCAGCAGTAAGACAGCGAACACTGAAGCTTTCTTT	CASSKTANTEAFF
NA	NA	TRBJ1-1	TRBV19	TGTGCCAGCATCCAGGGACCTGGGGAGGCTTTCTTT	CASIQGPGEAFF
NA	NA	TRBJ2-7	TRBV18	TGTGCCAGCTCATCCCTTTCCGGAGAGGAGCAGTACTTC	CASSSLSGEEQYF
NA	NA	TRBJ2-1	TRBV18	TGTGCCAGCTCACCAAGAAACAGCAATGAGCAGTTCTTC	CASSPRNSNEQFF
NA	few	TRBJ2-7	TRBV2	TGTGCCAGCAGTGAAGCCCGGGGATCTTCCAACGAGCAGTACTTC	CASSEARGSSNEQYF
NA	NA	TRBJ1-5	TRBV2	TGTGCCAGCGGACATATTATTAGCAATCAGCCCCAGCATTTT	CASGHIISNQPQHF
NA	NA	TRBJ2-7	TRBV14	TGTGCCAGCAGCCAATCCGCGGGCCTGAGGTTTCGGCACTTC	CASSQSAGLRFRHF
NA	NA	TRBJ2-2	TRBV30	TGTGCCTGGACTAGCGGAGCCGACAAGGGGGAACTGTTTTTT	CAWTSGADKGELFF
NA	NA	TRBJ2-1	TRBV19	TGTGCCAGTAGTATCGACCCCCCAACCTTCGGGACACCATACAATGAGCAGTTCTTC	CASSIDPPTFGTPYNEQFF
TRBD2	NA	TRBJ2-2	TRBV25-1	TGTGCCAGCAGTGAATCAACTAGCGGGAGGATTAGCACCGGGGAGCTGTTTTTT	CASSESTSGRISTGELFF
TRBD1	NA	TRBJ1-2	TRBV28	TGTGCCAGCAGACCGGGACAGGGATATGGCTACACCTTC	CASRPGQGYGYTF
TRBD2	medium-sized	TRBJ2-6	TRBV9	TGTGCCAGCAGCGTAGGACTAGCGGGTCAATTCTCTGGGGCCAACGTCCTGACTTTC	CASSVGLAGQFSGANVLTF
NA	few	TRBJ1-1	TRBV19	TGTGCCAGTAGTGGACGACAGGTGGGGGACACTGAAGCTTTCTTT	CASSGRQVGDTEAFF
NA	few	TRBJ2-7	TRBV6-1	TGTGCCAGCAGTGAAGAGACGACAGACTACGAGCAGTACTTC	CASSEETTDYEQYF
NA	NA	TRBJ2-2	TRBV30	TGTGCCTGGGCCGGGACTGCGAACACCGGGGAGCTGTTTTTT	CAWAGTANTGELFF
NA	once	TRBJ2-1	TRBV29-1	TGCAGCGCCCGAGGTCGCTACTACAATGAGCAGTTCTTC	CSARGRYYNEQFF
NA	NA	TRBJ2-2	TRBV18	TGTGCCAGCTCACCCGAGAGCGGGACCGGGGAGCTGTTTTTT	CASSPESGTGELFF
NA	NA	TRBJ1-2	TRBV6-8	TGTGCCAGCAGTTACGGGACTATCGGTGGCTACACCTTC	CASSYGTIGGYTF
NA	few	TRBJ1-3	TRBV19	TGTGCCAGTAGTATTTCCCTCAGGGTGACTGTTGCAAGTACGGGAAACACCATATATTTT	CASSISLRVTVASTGNTIYF
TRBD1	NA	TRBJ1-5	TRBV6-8	TGTGCCAGCAGTTATTCCGGGACAGAGGTCTGGCAGCCCCAGCATTTT	CASSYSGTEVWQPQHF
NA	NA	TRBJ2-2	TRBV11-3	TGTGCCAGCAGCGGGCCGCAGGGGAGCACCGGGGAGCTGTTTTTT	CASSGPQGSTGELFF
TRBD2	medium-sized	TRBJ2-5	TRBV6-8	TGTGCAAGCAACCTAGCGGGAGAGACCCAGTACTTC	CASNLAGETQYF
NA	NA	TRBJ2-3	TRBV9	TGTGCCAGCAGCGCTCAGGGGGGGCCCCGGGATACGCAGTATTTT	CASSAQGGPRDTQYF
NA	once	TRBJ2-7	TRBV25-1	TGTGCCAGCAGTCCCAACTGGCAGGGGTCTTTCTACGAGCAGTACTTC	CASSPNWQGSFYEQYF
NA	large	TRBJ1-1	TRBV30	TGTGCCTGGAAACGGACATTGAACACTGAAGCTTTCTTT	CAWKRTLNTEAFF
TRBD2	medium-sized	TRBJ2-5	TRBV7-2	TGTGCCAGCAGCTGGACTAGCCAAGAGACCCAGTACTTC	CASSWTSQETQYF
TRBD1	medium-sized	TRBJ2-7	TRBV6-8	TGTGCCAGCAGTCGAGGACAGGGGTCTCCTTACTACGAGCAGTACTTC	CASSRGQGSPYYEQYF
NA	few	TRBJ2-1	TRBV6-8	TGTGCCGGCAAGGTCCCCGGAACCGCATACAATGAGCAGTTCTTC	CAGKVPGTAYNEQFF
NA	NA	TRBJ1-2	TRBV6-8	TGTGCCAGCAGTTACAACAGTAACTATGGCTACACCTTC	CASSYNSNYGYTF
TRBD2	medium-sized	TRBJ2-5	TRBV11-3	TGTGCCAGCAGCTTGCTAGCGGGAGGATACGGGTGGGAGACCCAGTACTTC	CASSLLAGGYGWETQYF
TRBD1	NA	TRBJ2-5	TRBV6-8	TGTGCCAGCAGGGCGACAGGGGGCATAGAGACCCAGTACTTC	CASRATGGIETQYF
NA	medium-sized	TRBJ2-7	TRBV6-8	TGTGCCAGCAGTCCGGGACTGTACTACGAGCAGTACTTC	CASSPGLYYEQYF
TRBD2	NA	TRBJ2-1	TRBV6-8	TGTGCCAGCAGGACCGGGACTAGCGCCTACAATGAGCAGTTCTTC	CASRTGTSAYNEQFF
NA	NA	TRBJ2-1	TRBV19	TGTGCCAGTAGTAGTTCAGGGGCGAACTACAATGAGCAGTTCTTC	CASSSSGANYNEQFF
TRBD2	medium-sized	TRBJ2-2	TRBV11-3	TGTGCCAGCAGCTTAAGGTGGGCGGGAGGCAGCACCGGGGAGCTGTTTTTT	CASSLRWAGGSTGELFF
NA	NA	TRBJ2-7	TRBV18	TGTGCCAGCTCCCAGGTTATTCACGAGCAGTACTTC	CASSQVIHEQYF
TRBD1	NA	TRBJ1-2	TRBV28	TGTGCCAGCAGTTTAGGGAGACAGGGAAGTCAGGGCTACACCTTC	CASSLGRQGSQGYTF
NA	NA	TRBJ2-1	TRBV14	TGTGCCAGCAGCCAAGTTATAACGGTCAATGAGCAGTTCTTC	CASSQVITVNEQFF
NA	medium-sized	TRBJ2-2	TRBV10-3	TGTGCCATCAGTGAGCGACCGGGAGCCGGGTCCGGGGAGCTGTTTTTT	CAISERPGAGSGELFF
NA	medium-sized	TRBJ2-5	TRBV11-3	TGTGCCAGCAGCTTAACCAGGACACAAGAGACCCAGTACTTC	CASSLTRTQETQYF
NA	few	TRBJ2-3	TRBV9	TGTGCCAGCAGCGCCTTTTTCGATACGCAGTATTTT	CASSAFFDTQYF
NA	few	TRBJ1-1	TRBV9	TGTGCCAGCAGCCCACAGGGTTATGAAGCTTTCTTT	CASSPQGYEAFF
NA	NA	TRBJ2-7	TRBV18	TGTGCCAGCTCACCGAAAGTCTACCACGAGCAGTACTTC	CASSPKVYHEQYF
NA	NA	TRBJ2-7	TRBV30	TGTGCCTGGAGTGTTCCGGGGGAAATGCAGTACTTC	CAWSVPGEMQYF